This is a list of T cell receptor beta chains from one sample in a study of beta chain features in type 1 diabetes. Assay used: immunoSEQ multiplex PCR; TCRdb lists only in-frame clones, some missing. Among under 550,000 clones listed, about an eighth were seen once. Sequenced sample: naive CD4+ T cells from blood. These TCRs come from a young woman in good health. Each CDR3 is given with its conserved first and last residue. Fields, in order: clone size, V gene, J gene, D gene, CDR3 protein, CDR3 DNA. A D gene is named only where the DNA matches it firmly. A row's size may be missing; if present it is once, few, many or a size class.

size: few
V: TRBV29-1
J: TRBJ2-1
D: -
CDR3: CSVEGRAGVYNEQFF
DNA: TGCAGCGTTGAAGGGAGGGCGGGTGTATACAATGAGCAGTTCTTC

size: -
V: TRBV6-5
J: TRBJ2-3
D: -
CDR3: CASSLAPRTDTQYF
DNA: TGTGCCAGCAGTCTAGCACCTAGGACAGATACGCAGTATTTT

size: few
V: TRBV28
J: TRBJ2-4
D: TRBD1
CDR3: CASRRQGTQNIQYF
DNA: TGTGCCAGCAGAAGACAGGGAACCCAAAACATTCAGTACTTC

size: few
V: TRBV19
J: TRBJ2-1
D: -
CDR3: CASSRDGQMNEQFF
DNA: TGTGCCAGTAGTAGGGACGGACAGATGAATGAGCAGTTCTTC

size: -
V: TRBV29-1
J: TRBJ2-6
D: -
CDR3: CSVDGGAGANVLTF
DNA: TGCAGCGTTGATGGCGGGGCTGGGGCCAACGTCCTGACTTTC

size: -
V: TRBV7-2
J: TRBJ2-1
D: TRBD2
CDR3: CASSRGLAGGVEQFF
DNA: TGTGCCAGCAGCCGAGGACTAGCGGGAGGTGTTGAGCAGTTCTTC

size: -
V: TRBV27
J: TRBJ1-6
D: -
CDR3: CASSLEQTGKNSPLHF
DNA: TGTGCCAGCAGTTTAGAACAAACAGGGAAGAATTCACCCCTCCACTTT

size: -
V: TRBV13
J: TRBJ2-5
D: -
CDR3: CASSLAGWGSETQYF
DNA: TGTGCCAGCAGCTTAGCGGGGTGGGGCTCCGAGACCCAGTACTTC

size: few
V: TRBV7-2
J: TRBJ2-1
D: -
CDR3: CASSSSGARNEQFF
DNA: TGTGCCAGCAGCTCCTCCGGGGCAAGGAATGAGCAGTTCTTC

size: few
V: TRBV6-5
J: TRBJ2-1
D: TRBD2
CDR3: CASSRSGGFYNEQFF
DNA: TGTGCCAGCAGCCGAAGCGGGGGTTTCTACAATGAGCAGTTCTTC

size: -
V: TRBV10-3
J: TRBJ2-3
D: -
CDR3: CAISDKSTDTQYF
DNA: TGTGCCATCAGCGACAAAAGCACAGATACGCAGTATTTT

size: -
V: TRBV7-2
J: TRBJ2-7
D: -
CDR3: CASSVSLYEQYF
DNA: TGTGCCAGCAGCGTATCCCTGTACGAGCAGTACTTC

size: -
V: TRBV7-9
J: TRBJ2-7
D: -
CDR3: CASSPLWGYEQYF
DNA: TGTGCCAGCAGCCCGCTTTGGGGATACGAGCAGTACTTC

size: -
V: TRBV7-2
J: TRBJ2-3
D: -
CDR3: CASSFSEGDTQYF
DNA: TGTGCCAGCAGCTTTTCTGAGGGAGATACGCAGTATTTT

size: few
V: TRBV5-1
J: TRBJ2-3
D: TRBD2
CDR3: CASSKGTSGSTDTQYF
DNA: TGCGCCAGCAGCAAAGGGACTAGCGGGAGCACAGATACGCAGTATTTT

size: -
V: TRBV2
J: TRBJ2-6
D: -
CDR3: CASKRTSGANVLTF
DNA: TGTGCCAGCAAGCGGACCTCTGGGGCCAACGTCCTGACTTTC

size: few
V: TRBV7-2
J: TRBJ2-1
D: -
CDR3: CASSSSTGYNEQFF
DNA: TGTGCCAGCAGCTCGTCGACAGGCTACAATGAGCAGTTCTTC

size: few
V: TRBV11-2
J: TRBJ2-1
D: -
CDR3: CASSLDLAGNEQFF
DNA: TGTGCCAGCAGCTTAGATCTAGCCGGGAATGAGCAGTTCTTC

size: -
V: TRBV4-2
J: TRBJ2-3
D: TRBD2
CDR3: CASSQRLASDTQYF
DNA: TGTGCCAGCAGCCAAAGACTAGCTTCGGATACGCAGTATTTT

size: -
V: TRBV9
J: TRBJ1-1
D: -
CDR3: CASSALPGSTEAFF
DNA: TGTGCCAGCAGCGCGCTGCCAGGGAGCACTGAAGCTTTCTTT

size: -
V: TRBV7-9
J: TRBJ2-1
D: TRBD1
CDR3: CASSLATGAYNEQFF
DNA: TGTGCCAGCAGCTTAGCAACAGGGGCCTACAATGAGCAGTTCTTC

size: few
V: TRBV6-5
J: TRBJ2-5
D: TRBD1
CDR3: CASSYGTGLQETQYF
DNA: TGTGCCAGCAGTTACGGGACAGGCCTCCAAGAGACCCAGTACTTC

size: -
V: TRBV7-7
J: TRBJ2-7
D: TRBD2
CDR3: CASSLELAEGEQYF
DNA: TGTGCTAGCAGCTTAGAACTAGCGGAGGGGGAGCAGTACTTC

size: few
V: TRBV4-2
J: TRBJ2-1
D: -
CDR3: CASSLHREGAQFF
DNA: TGTGCCAGCAGCCTACACAGGGAAGGGGCGCAGTTCTTC

size: few
V: TRBV4-1
J: TRBJ2-1
D: -
CDR3: CASSRGLPSYNEQFF
DNA: TGCGCCAGCAGTCGGGGACTGCCCTCCTACAATGAGCAGTTCTTC

size: few
V: TRBV4-3
J: TRBJ2-1
D: -
CDR3: CASSQDILRGGGNEQFF
DNA: TGCGCCAGCAGCCAAGATATTTTGCGGGGAGGGGGCAATGAGCAGTTCTTC

size: -
V: TRBV20-1
J: TRBJ1-4
D: -
CDR3: CSARIGEKLFF
DNA: TGCAGTGCTAGAATAGGGGAAAAACTGTTTTTT

size: few
V: TRBV25-1
J: TRBJ1-2
D: -
CDR3: CASSEFGGAYGYTF
DNA: TGTGCCAGCAGTGAATTCGGAGGGGCCTATGGCTACACCTTC

size: -
V: TRBV2
J: TRBJ1-1
D: -
CDR3: CASTSEGNTEAFF
DNA: TGTGCCAGCACCTCGGAAGGGAACACTGAAGCTTTCTTT

size: -
V: TRBV19
J: TRBJ2-6
D: -
CDR3: CASSIPGAGANVLTF
DNA: TGTGCCAGTAGTATCCCGGGGGCTGGGGCCAACGTCCTGACTTTC

size: few
V: TRBV29-1
J: TRBJ1-1
D: -
CDR3: CSARSRNTEAFF
DNA: TGCAGCGCCCGGTCCCGGAACACTGAAGCTTTCTTT

size: -
V: TRBV6-6
J: TRBJ2-3
D: -
CDR3: CAISEPGGGTDTQYF
DNA: TGTGCCATCAGTGAGCCGGGCGGCGGGACAGATACGCAGTATTTT

size: -
V: TRBV14
J: TRBJ1-6
D: -
CDR3: CASSSTHGVSYNSPLHF
DNA: TGTGCCAGCAGCTCTACTCACGGGGTCTCCTATAATTCACCCCTCCACTTT

size: -
V: TRBV4-2
J: TRBJ2-3
D: -
CDR3: CASSLQHSTDTQYF
DNA: TGTGCCAGCAGCCTTCAGCATAGCACAGATACGCAGTATTTT

size: -
V: TRBV25-1
J: TRBJ2-1
D: TRBD1
CDR3: CASSIRDRGSNEQFF
DNA: TGTGCCAGCAGTATACGGGACAGGGGTTCCAATGAGCAGTTCTTC

size: few
V: TRBV7-6
J: TRBJ2-1
D: TRBD2
CDR3: CASSSTGTSGGARQFF
DNA: TGTGCCAGCAGCTCGACTGGGACTAGCGGGGGGGCGCGGCAGTTCTTC

size: few
V: TRBV7-8
J: TRBJ2-3
D: -
CDR3: CASSLPATDTQYF
DNA: TGTGCCAGCAGCTTACCGGCGACAGATACGCAGTATTTT

size: -
V: TRBV19
J: TRBJ1-1
D: -
CDR3: CASSTTEAFF
DNA: TGTGCCAGTAGTACGACTGAAGCTTTCTTT

size: -
V: TRBV7-8
J: TRBJ1-5
D: -
CDR3: CASSPGVGGNQPQHF
DNA: TGTGCCAGCAGCCCAGGGGTGGGGGGCAATCAGCCCCAGCATTTT

size: few
V: TRBV5-4
J: TRBJ2-5
D: -
CDR3: CASSAGAGSIQETQYF
DNA: TGTGCCAGCAGCGCGGGGGCAGGGAGCATCCAAGAGACCCAGTACTTC

size: -
V: TRBV18
J: TRBJ1-1
D: TRBD1
CDR3: CASSPRTGTNTEAFF
DNA: TGTGCCAGCTCACCAAGGACAGGGACGAACACTGAAGCTTTCTTT

size: -
V: TRBV28
J: TRBJ2-3
D: TRBD1
CDR3: CASSLWTRGQGIGDTQYF
DNA: TGTGCCAGCAGTTTATGGACTCGCGGACAGGGAATAGGAGATACGCAGTATTTT

size: -
V: TRBV20-1
J: TRBJ1-2
D: -
CDR3: CSARQGNGYTF
DNA: TGCAGTGCCAGACAAGGAAATGGCTACACCTTC

size: few
V: TRBV18
J: TRBJ2-3
D: -
CDR3: CASLRTGTDTQYF
DNA: TGTGCCAGCTTAAGGACAGGCACAGATACGCAGTATTTT

size: -
V: TRBV9
J: TRBJ2-1
D: TRBD2
CDR3: CASSGGALSGEDEQFF
DNA: TGTGCCAGCAGCGGAGGAGCGCTTAGCGGGGAGGATGAGCAGTTCTTC

size: -
V: TRBV7-2
J: TRBJ1-5
D: TRBD1
CDR3: CASSLTGEQPQHF
DNA: TGTGCCAGCAGCCTCACAGGGGAACAGCCCCAGCATTTT

size: -
V: TRBV19
J: TRBJ1-1
D: -
CDR3: CASSMNTEAFF
DNA: TGTGCCAGTAGTATGAACACTGAAGCTTTCTTT

size: few
V: TRBV13
J: TRBJ1-6
D: -
CDR3: CASSLRQRNSPLHF
DNA: TGTGCCAGCAGCTTAAGGCAGAGGAATTCACCCCTCCACTTT

size: few
V: TRBV29-1
J: TRBJ2-3
D: -
CDR3: CSSQRATDTQYF
DNA: TGCAGCTCCCAGCGGGCCACAGATACGCAGTATTTT

size: -
V: TRBV25-1
J: TRBJ1-1
D: -
CDR3: CASSGQQNTEAFF
DNA: TGTGCCAGCAGTGGACAGCAGAACACTGAAGCTTTCTTT

size: -
V: TRBV2
J: TRBJ2-4
D: -
CDR3: CASRALGAGAKNIQYF
DNA: TGTGCCAGCAGAGCCCTGGGGGCTGGAGCCAAAAACATTCAGTACTTC

size: -
V: TRBV6-5
J: TRBJ2-7
D: TRBD2
CDR3: CASSRLAGGYEQYF
DNA: TGTGCCAGCAGTCGACTAGCGGGAGGCTACGAGCAGTACTTC

size: -
V: TRBV28
J: TRBJ2-3
D: TRBD2
CDR3: CASSSTSGGSDTQYF
DNA: TGTGCCAGCAGTTCGACTAGCGGGGGTTCAGATACGCAGTATTTT

size: few
V: TRBV7-2
J: TRBJ1-2
D: TRBD1
CDR3: CASSFGDRGSYGYTF
DNA: TGTGCCAGCAGCTTTGGGGACAGGGGGTCCTATGGCTACACCTTC

size: -
V: TRBV4-3
J: TRBJ2-7
D: -
CDR3: CASSQDIGGRSYEQYF
DNA: TGCGCCAGCAGCCAAGATATCGGGGGGCGCTCCTACGAGCAGTACTTC